The present TCR beta chain was sequenced within a study of CD8+ T cells in alopecia areata. The count of this clone is one. RNA was isolated and reverse transcribed to cDNA, the sequencing template. Some clones are missing from TCRdb's copy, which holds only in-frame ones; the method was immunoSEQ multiplex PCR. The sample has about 120,000 clones, around two fifths seen once; the top ten hold approximately 2.8%. This CDR3 has 15 amino acids. Germline V lookup: CDR1 SQVTM, CDR2 ANQGSEA. V was clipped by 7 bases and J by 2 bases; unmatched bases: 9. The sample comprised CD4+ T cells sorted from blood. The chain links TRBV29-1 to TRBJ2-3; TRBD2 agrees at 10 bases. The sequence came from a human donor with alopecia areata. CDR3: CSASLAGAVTDTQYF. In DNA, the CDR3 is TGCAGCGCCTCTCTAGCGGGAGCAGTCACAGATACGCAGTATTTT.